The 27 T cell receptor beta chains below come from one sample, sequenced in a study of beta chain features in type 1 diabetes. The antigens of these receptors remain unknown. Broader study findings: TCRB CDR3s from Type 1 diabetes patients were moderately but significantly shorter in all four CD4+ subsets.

The investigators reverse transcribed all of the isolated RNA, so they sequenced expressed TCRB transcripts. Using immunoSEQ multiplex PCR, the repertoire was profiled, and TCRdb retains in-frame clones only, with some absent. The sample includes under 55,000 clones, about 40% of them seen just once. Sequenced input: Tregs from blood. These receptors came from a man in his thirties or forties with type 1 diabetes.

The V call is TRBV2, the J call TRBJ1-5; 7 positions agree with TRBD1. Germline lookup yields CDR1 SNHLY and CDR2 FYNNEI. This CDR3 has 17 amino acids. Trimming cost V 6 bases and J 7 bases; bases outside gene matches: 18. Written as DNA, the CDR3 is TGTGCCAGCAGCCCCAGGGGGTCGGCGTCCCTGCACCAGCCCCAGCATTTT. Protein sequence: CASSPRGSASLHQPQHF.

This clone was picked up a small number of times. This chain uses TRBV5-1 with TRBJ1-2; D gene unclear. The CDR3 loop spans 13 amino acids. CDR1 is SGHRS and CDR2 is YFSETQ in the germline V gene. Trimming cost V 2 bases and J 1 base, with 6 bases left between them. The CDR3 loop reads CASSLQSNYGYTF. The DNA for the CDR3 is TGCGCCAGCAGCTTACAGAGTAACTATGGCTACACCTTC.

This clone was seen more than once but under ten times. The genes are TRBV7-9 and TRBJ2-1; 10 positions agree with TRBD2. Germline CDR1 and CDR2: SEHNR and FQNEAQ (reference sequence). CDR3 length equals 16 residues. Trimming at V came to 1 base and at J to 9 bases, leaving 9 bases not matched to a gene. The CDR3 region has the DNA TGTGCCAGCAGCTTAGGCTCAGCGGGAGGGCCGGGTGAGCAGTTCTTC. It yields the protein CASSLGSAGGPGEQFF.

This clone was observed a handful of times. The V call is TRBV4-3, the J call TRBJ2-6; unclear D gene. This CDR3 contains 15 residues. Trimming cost V 1 base and J 0 bases, with 4 bases left between them. Germline lookup yields CDR1 LGHNA and CDR2 YSLEER. The CDR3 loop is CASSQGVSGANVLTF. As DNA, the CDR3 is TGCGCCAGCAGCCAAGGCGTCTCTGGGGCCAACGTCCTGACTTTC.

The CDR3, as DNA: TGTGCCAGCAGTGAAGCGGGGACAGGTCAAATCCGCGAGCAGTACTTC. Its translation is CASSEAGTGQIREQYF. The J gene is TRBJ2-7, the V gene TRBV2, with TRBD1 matching over 8 bases. V was clipped by 0 bases and J by 6 bases; unmatched bases: 10. Germline V gene data show CDR1 as SNHLY and CDR2 as FYNNEI. The CDR3 totals 16 residues.

This clone showed up just a few times. The J gene is TRBJ2-1, the V gene TRBV9, with a weak D call TRBD2 (6 bases). CDR1 is SGDLS, CDR2 YYNGEE, per germline. V shed 3 bases and J shed 7 bases, with 17 bases lying between them. This CDR3 comprises 15 residues. CDR3 nucleotides: TGTGCCAGCAGCGAGGGAGTAGCGGCGGAGAATGAGCAGTTCTTC. This sequence encodes CASSEGVAAENEQFF.

The V gene is TRBV29-1, the J gene TRBJ2-5, with 9 bases fitting TRBD2. This CDR3 has 14 residues. V gave up 6 bases and J gave up 2 bases; unmatched junction bases: 7. Per germline, CDR1 SQVTM and CDR2 ANQGSEA. The CDR3 nucleotides are TGCAGCGTGGGGTCGCTAGCGGGACAAGAGACCCAGTACTTC. Amino acids: CSVGSLAGQETQYF.

V gene TRBV7-3 combines with J gene TRBJ2-1, with TRBD2 identical over 8 bases. The CDR3 contains 13 residues. V lost 4 bases, J lost 10 bases, and 6 bases stayed unmatched. CDR1 and CDR2 (germline): SGHTA, FQGTGA. The CDR3 DNA sequence: TGTGCCAGCAGCTCCTCATTAGCGGGAGAGCAGTTCTTC. Translated, it gives CASSSSLAGEQFF.

This clone was counted between two and nine times. The chain is built from TRBV15 and TRBJ2-7, with 13 bases aligning to TRBD2. This CDR3 contains 15 residues. Losses at the gene ends were 5 bases for V and 4 bases for J; bases not matched to a gene: 5. Per the germline V gene, CDR1 is LNHNV and CDR2 is YYDKDF (reference sequence). The CDR3 coding sequence is TGTGCCACCAGCGGGGGACTAGCGGGAATGTACGAGCAGTACTTC. Protein product: CATSGGLAGMYEQYF.

The CDR3 nucleotides are TGTGCCAGCAGTTACCGGTCAGGTGAGCAGTTCTTC. This encodes CASSYRSGEQFF. The chain carries TRBV27 and TRBJ2-1; no clear D gene. CDR3 size: 12 residues. Germline V gene data show CDR1 as MNHEY and CDR2 as SMNVEV (reference sequence). The ends were cut back, 4 bases at V and 9 bases at J, with 10 bases in the middle.

V usage is TRBV5-5 and J usage is TRBJ2-5, with 11 bases identical to TRBD2. This CDR3 is 16 amino acids long. V dropped 4 bases and J dropped 5; count of bases not matched to a gene: 10. From germline, CDR1 is SGHKS and CDR2 YYEKEE (reference sequence). In nucleotides, the CDR3 is TGTGCCAGCAGCGGATGGGTAGCGGGAGGGCCGGAGACCCAGTACTTC. Translated, it gives CASSGWVAGGPETQYF.

The genes are TRBV5-1 and TRBJ2-5; D perhaps matches TRBD2 (6 bases). The J call may not be correct, given that the DNA end is closer to TRBJ2-7. The CDR3 runs 14 residues. Per germline, CDR1 SGHRS and CDR2 YFSETQ. CDR3 sequence reads: CASSFGTRSYEQYF. For the CDR3, the DNA is TGCGCCAGCAGCTTCGGGACTCGATCCTACGAGCAGTACTTC.

This chain joins TRBV30 and TRBJ2-3, with TRBD2 identical over 7 bases. This CDR3 has 12 amino acids. Germline CDR1 and CDR2: GTSNPN and SVGIG (reference sequence). V was pared by 5 bases and J by 1 base, with 0 bases of the junction left unmatched. The CDR3 sequence: CAWLAGTDTQYF. The CDR3 DNA sequence: TGTGCCTGGCTAGCGGGCACAGATACGCAGTATTTT.

In this sample, this clone turned up a few times. The chain has TRBV27 and TRBJ2-2; 10 bases line up with TRBD1. The CDR3 has 15 amino acids. Germline V gene data show CDR1 as MNHEY and CDR2 as SMNVEV (reference sequence). Unmatched junction bases numbered 8, after V lost 7 bases and J lost 6 bases. The CDR3 bases are TGTGCCAGCAAGACAGGGGGCACCATCCCCGGGGAGCTGTTTTTT. Translating it yields CASKTGGTIPGELFF.

The V gene is TRBV9, the J gene TRBJ1-6, with unresolved D. CDR1 and CDR2 from the germline V gene are SGDLS and YYNGEE. The CDR3 sequence is 18 residues long. The ends were cut back, 3 bases at V and 8 bases at J, with 24 bases in the middle. The CDR3 spells CASSASTGTTPSDSPLHF. The CDR3 DNA reads TGTGCCAGCAGCGCATCGACGGGAACTACTCCTTCGGATTCACCCCTCCACTTT.

The rearrangement links TRBV10-3 to TRBJ2-7, with 7 bases that match TRBD2. CDR1 and CDR2 (germline): ENHRY, SYGVKD. The CDR3 is 14 amino acids. Trimming removed 6 bases from V and 5 bases from J; junction bases left unmatched: 10. This CDR3 reads CAISVGSGNNEQYF. In DNA, the CDR3 is TGTGCCATCAGCGTGGGAAGCGGGAACAACGAGCAGTACTTC.

CDR3 bases: TGTGCCAGCAGCTCCGGGCCGCCAGGGTCCGTCCTTTATCGCAATGAGCAGTTCTTC. Amino acids: CASSSGPPGSVLYRNEQFF. The gene calls are TRBV13 and TRBJ2-1, with D tentatively TRBD1 (5 bases). The V end was cut by 4 bases, the J end by 6 bases, with 28 bases between. Germline CDR1 reads PRHDT; CDR2 reads FYEKMQ (reference sequence). The CDR3 covers 19 residues.

The J gene is TRBJ1-5, the V gene TRBV19; D is unresolved. Per germline, CDR1 LNHDA and CDR2 SQIVND (reference sequence). The CDR3 is made up of 13 amino acids. The V gene lost 5 bases and the J gene lost 0 bases, with 5 bases spanning the gap. The CDR3 DNA follows: TGTGCCAGTAGTCCCTATAGCAATCAGCCCCAGCATTTT. Encoded protein: CASSPYSNQPQHF.

This clone has a handful of counts. The chain combines TRBV18 with TRBJ2-7, with TRBD1 as a possible D gene (6 bases). The CDR3 extends over 13 amino acids. CDR1 and CDR2 from the germline V gene are KGHSH and LQKENI. V was cut by 6 bases and J by 0 bases, with 9 bases left in between. Written as DNA, the CDR3 is TGTGCCAGCTCGGGACAAAGCTCCTACGAGCAGTACTTC. Its translation is CASSGQSSYEQYF. Full variable domain (rest looked up from reference TRBV18 and TRBJ2-7): NAGVMQNPRHLVRRRGQEARLRCSPMKGHSHVYWYRQLPEEGLKFMVYLQKENIIDESGMPKERFSAEFPKEGPSILRIQQVVRGDSAAYFCASSGQSSYEQYFGPGTRLTVT.

J is TRBJ2-3 and V is TRBV28; 10 bases are shared with TRBD2. The CDR3 covers 15 residues. Germline V gives CDR1 MDHEN, CDR2 SYDVKM. With 7 bases clipped from V and 6 bases from J, the junction kept 10 bases outside the gene matches. The CDR3 reads CASKEASGGRDTQYF. As DNA, the CDR3 is TGTGCCAGCAAGGAGGCTAGCGGGGGAAGGGATACGCAGTATTTT.

The chain is built from TRBV10-3 and TRBJ2-2; 7 nucleotides line up with TRBD2. Germline trimming cut 0 bases from V and 5 bases from J; bases unmatched to any gene: 6. The CDR3 is 16 amino acids. The germline V gene encodes CDR1 ENHRY and CDR2 SYGVKD. Here the CDR3 DNA reads TGTGCCATCAGTGAGTCGAATCTAGCGGCAACCGGGGAGCTGTTTTTT. This encodes CAISESNLAATGELFF.

This chain connects TRBV19 to TRBJ2-2; D perhaps matches TRBD2 (7 bases). This CDR3 contains 17 residues. V lost 7 bases and J 4 bases, leaving 22 bases between the germline ends. CDR1 is LNHDA, CDR2 SQIVND, per germline (reference sequence). The CDR3 loop reads CASNPGLAEGGTGELFF. In DNA, the CDR3 is TGTGCCAGTAACCCTGGGCTAGCGGAAGGGGGCACCGGGGAGCTGTTTTTT.

This clone came up a few times. The chain combines TRBV5-1 with TRBJ2-5; 10 bases are a match to TRBD2. Per the germline V gene, CDR1 is SGHRS and CDR2 is YFSETQ. V lost 1 base and J lost 5; bases outside the gene matches: 8. The CDR3 runs 16 residues. The CDR3 bases are TGCGCCAGCAGCTTGTCGCCTAGCGGGAGAGGCGAGACCCAGTACTTC. Translated: CASSLSPSGRGETQYF.

The CDR3 region has the DNA TGTGCCAGCAGTGCCCTATTGGGCCAGCCCCAGCATTTT. The encoded protein is CASSALLGQPQHF. V and J are TRBV2 and TRBJ1-5; no reliable D call. Germline CDR1 SNHLY, CDR2 FYNNEI. V was cut by 4 bases and J by 7 bases, with 11 bases left in between. This CDR3 has 13 amino acids.

A few counts support this clone. The chain couples TRBV4-3 to TRBJ2-1, with D maybe TRBD2 (5 bases). CDR1 LGHNA and CDR2 YSLEER come from the germline V gene. The CDR3 runs to 17 residues. V gave up 2 bases and J gave up 0 bases, with 14 bases separating them. The CDR3 protein is CASSQRSSASSYNEQFF. The CDR3, as DNA: TGCGCCAGCAGCCAAAGAAGTAGCGCGAGCTCCTACAATGAGCAGTTCTTC.

This clone showed up just a few times. J is TRBJ2-2 and V is TRBV6-1; no clear D. Trimming shortened V by 4 bases and J by 0 bases, and 6 bases separated the two germline ends. The CDR3 consists of 14 residues. Germline CDR1 reads MNHNS; CDR2 reads SASEGT. In DNA form, the CDR3 reads TGTGCCAGCAGTGTCCTCCCGAACACCGGGGAGCTGTTTTTT. Translated: CASSVLPNTGELFF.

The CDR3 DNA reads as TGTGCCAGTAGCCCGGGACAGGTGAAAGCCTACGAGCAGTACTTC. Protein product: CASSPGQVKAYEQYF. This rearrangement joins TRBV19 to TRBJ2-5; 8 positions match TRBD1. The end of the DNA is better explained by TRBJ2-7, so the J call may be wrong. From germline, CDR1 is LNHDA and CDR2 SQIVND (reference sequence). CDR3 length: 15 amino acids.